This entry is about one T cell receptor beta chain. The data originate from a study of shared clonotypes between healthy human individuals. The protocol was immunoSEQ multiplex PCR, while the TCRdb copy is restricted to in-frame clones and leaves out a portion. The sample lists hundreds of thousands of clones; 92% were seen once. Only CD45RO-negative cells positively selected for CCR7 counted as naive CD8 cells, so terminally differentiated effector memory CD45RA+ cells were excluded. CDR1 MGHRA and CDR2 YSYEKL come from the germline V gene. The CDR3 runs 14 residues. V was cut by 2 bases and J by 8 bases, with 13 bases left in between.

The receptor was isolated from a man between 25 and 39 years old in good health. The V and J genes are TRBV4-1 and TRBJ2-1; tentatively, D is TRBD1 (6 bases). Sequenced material: naive CD8+ T cells sorted from blood. The CDR3 sequence is CASSQQQGIDEQFF. The DNA of the CDR3 is TGCGCCAGCAGCCAACAACAGGGTATAGATGAGCAGTTCTTC.